The 18 T cell receptor beta chains below come from one sample, sequenced in a study of blood T cell repertoires in COVID-19. Generated by immunoSEQ multiplex PCR, the TCRdb table keeps only in-frame clones and is missing some. The repertoire has about 240,000 clones, around 89% of them found once; the top ten carry 3.5% to 5%. Input material: PBMCs or T cells enriched from blood (not recorded which). The source of these receptors is a young woman who had recovered from COVID-19.

To note about this clone: One junction end does not reproduce the germline sequence, and a read error may be involved. The chain has TRBV28 and TRBJ1-4, with 10 bases fitting TRBD1. CDR3 length equals 19 residues. Germline values: CDR1 MDHEN, CDR2 SYDVKM. For the CDR3, the DNA is TGTGCCAGCAGCCGGACAGGGGGAGGTTTCCGGGCAACTGATGAAAAACTGTTTTTT. As protein: CASSRTGGGFRATDEKLFF.

V and J are TRBV4-3 and TRBJ1-4; 7 positions agree with TRBD1. There are 15 residues in the CDR3. V lost 4 bases and J lost 6; bases outside the gene matches: 8. Germline V gene data show CDR1 as LGHNA and CDR2 as YSLEER. Here the CDR3 DNA reads TGCGCCAGCAGCCTTGGGACAGTGAGGGATGAAAAACTGTTTTTT. Translation: CASSLGTVRDEKLFF.

As for this clone: A junction boundary mismatches the germline segment, possibly from a read error. The genes are TRBV7-3 and TRBJ2-1, with unresolved D. This CDR3 is built from 13 residues. Germline V gives CDR1 SGHTA, CDR2 FQGTGA. CDR3 loop: CASSLTNNNEQFF. The CDR3 DNA sequence: TGTGCCAGCAGCCTAACTAATAACAATGAGCAGTTCTTC.

This CDR3 is CASSPGQYSNQPQHF. CDR3 DNA sequence: TGCGCCAGCAGCCCCGGACAGTATAGCAATCAGCCCCAGCATTTT. The chain carries TRBV4-1 and TRBJ1-5; D may be TRBD1 (6 bases). V lost 4 bases and J lost 0, with 10 bases in between. The length of the CDR3 is 15 residues. In germline, CDR1 is MGHRA, CDR2 YSYEKL.

The gene calls are TRBV4-1 and TRBJ2-4; no firm D call. The germline V gene has CDR1 MGHRA and CDR2 YSYEKL. Trimming stripped 5 bases from V and 6 bases from J, with 11 bases between. The CDR3 length is 13 residues. DNA for the CDR3: TGCGCCAGCAGCGGGCAGGCCTCAAACATTCAGTACTTC. Protein product: CASSGQASNIQYF.

The J gene is TRBJ1-1, the V gene TRBV11-2; D is possibly TRBD1 (5 bases). The CDR3 sequence is 13 residues long. CDR1 is SGHAT, CDR2 FQNNGV, per germline. The V and J ends lost 0 bases and 7 bases respectively, with 9 bases between them. CDR3 residues: CASSLDFQGEAFF. The CDR3 DNA is TGTGCCAGCAGCTTAGATTTTCAGGGTGAAGCTTTCTTT.

This CDR3 is CATEDSLNTEAFF. The CDR3 DNA follows: TGTGCCACCGAGGACAGTCTGAACACTGAAGCTTTCTTT. V usage is TRBV24-1 and J usage is TRBJ1-1; tentative D call: TRBD1 (6 bases). The V and J ends lost 9 bases and 0 bases respectively, with 10 bases between them. The germline gives CDR1 KGHDR, CDR2 SFDVKD. This CDR3 is built from 13 residues.

V usage is TRBV9 and J usage is TRBJ1-2; unclear D gene. V dropped 0 bases and J dropped 0 bases, with 12 bases sitting between them. This CDR3 comprises 16 residues. Germline V gene sequence: CDR1 SGDLS, CDR2 YYNGEE. The CDR3 bases are TGTGCCAGCAGCGTAGGGTTGGGAGTCTCTAACTATGGCTACACCTTC. It translates to CASSVGLGVSNYGYTF.

A single count supports this clone. V usage is TRBV18 and J usage is TRBJ2-2; D gene unclear. The CDR3 has 12 residues. V was shortened by 2 bases and J by 6 bases, with 4 bases between the two germline ends. CDR1 and CDR2 from the germline V gene are KGHSH and LQKENI. CDR3 residues: CASSPSAGELFF. Written as DNA, the CDR3 is TGTGCCAGCTCACCATCAGCCGGGGAGCTGTTTTTT.

The chain links TRBV28 to TRBJ2-3, with D perhaps TRBD2 (6 bases). The CDR3 runs 14 residues. In germline, CDR1 is MDHEN, CDR2 SYDVKM. V shed 6 bases and J shed 0 bases, with 10 bases lying between them. The CDR3 DNA reads TGTGCCAGCAGATATAGCGGCAGCACAGATACGCAGTATTTT. Translation: CASRYSGSTDTQYF. Full variable domain (rest looked up from reference TRBV28 and TRBJ2-3): DVKVTQSSRYLVKRTGEKVFLECVQDMDHENMFWYRQDPGLGLRLIYFSYDVKMKEKGDIPEGYSVSREKKERFSLILESASTNQTSMYLCASRYSGSTDTQYFGPGTRLTVL.

The genes are TRBV6-2 or TRBV6-3 and TRBJ1-2; a possible D gene is TRBD1 (6 bases). V lost 2 bases, J lost 4 bases, and 17 bases lay in between. There are 16 residues in the CDR3. Germline-derived CDR1 and CDR2 are MNHEY and SVGEGT. Here the CDR3 reads CASSYPPRQAFYGYTF. CDR3 nucleotide sequence: TGTGCCAGCAGTTACCCGCCTCGACAGGCTTTCTATGGCTACACCTTC.

V gene TRBV2 combines with J gene TRBJ2-5; TRBD2 agrees at 11 bases. V dropped 5 bases and J dropped 3; count of bases not matched to a gene: 5. Germline V gives CDR1 SNHLY, CDR2 FYNNEI. This CDR3 is built from 15 residues. The CDR3 here is CASSKNSGREETQYF. The CDR3 nucleotides read TGTGCCAGCAGTAAGAATAGCGGGAGGGAAGAGACCCAGTACTTC.

This rearrangement joins TRBV19 to TRBJ1-2, with D possibly matching TRBD1 (5 bases). The CDR3 is made up of 17 amino acids. V dropped 4 bases and J dropped 1 base, with 19 bases sitting between them. CDR1 LNHDA and CDR2 SQIVND come from the germline V gene (reference sequence). The CDR3 here is CASSTNSDGGGNYGYTF. The CDR3 DNA is TGTGCCAGTAGTACAAACTCCGACGGGGGGGGTAACTATGGCTACACCTTC.

The J gene is TRBJ1-2, the V gene TRBV28; 9 nucleotides match TRBD1. Germline CDR1 and CDR2: MDHEN and SYDVKM. The ends lost 5 bases at V and 4 bases at J; junction bases unmatched: 8. The CDR3 has 15 amino acids. The CDR3: CASSTGQGLIYGYTF. The CDR3 coding sequence is TGTGCCAGCAGTACGGGACAGGGCCTAATCTATGGCTACACCTTC.

This sequence joins TRBV2 and TRBJ1-6, with 8 bases aligning to TRBD1. Germline V gene data show CDR1 as SNHLY and CDR2 as FYNNEI. There are 12 residues in the CDR3. The trim removed 8 bases at V and 10 bases at J, leaving 4 bases unmatched. The CDR3 loop reads CASGHRGSPLHF. In DNA, the CDR3 is TGTGCCAGCGGGCACAGGGGGTCACCCCTCCACTTT. Complete variable domain (other parts from reference TRBV2 and TRBJ1-6): EPEVTQTPSHQVTQMGQEVILRCVPISNHLYFYWYRQILGQKVEFLVSFYNNEISEKSEIFDDQFSVERPDGSNFTLKIRSTKLEDSAMYFCASGHRGSPLHFGNGTRLTVT.

The V and J genes are TRBV30 and TRBJ1-3; the D is unclear. Deletions cut 0 bases from V and 2 bases from J, with 8 bases between. CDR1 and CDR2 (germline): GTSNPN, SVGIG (reference sequence). The length of the CDR3 is 14 residues. The CDR3 region has the DNA TGTGCCTGGAGTGTACCAGGTACTGGAAACACCATATATTTT. Amino acids: CAWSVPGTGNTIYF.

The chain recombines TRBV5-1 with TRBJ2-7; 14 bases map to TRBD2. The CDR3 loop spans 15 amino acids. Germline V gene sequence: CDR1 SGHRS, CDR2 YFSETQ. Germline trimming cut 4 bases from V and 6 bases from J; bases unmatched to any gene: 6. The CDR3, as DNA: TGCGCCAGCAGCGCCCAAGGGACTAGCGGGAGCGAGCAGTACTTC. As protein: CASSAQGTSGSEQYF.

V is TRBV18 and J is TRBJ2-3; TRBD1 aligns across 9 bases. With V trimmed by 3 bases and J by 4 bases, 8 bases remained unmatched. The CDR3 is made up of 16 amino acids. The germline gives CDR1 KGHSH, CDR2 LQKENI. CDR3 nucleotide sequence: TGTGCCAGCTCACCGACCGGGACAGGGTTCCCAGATACGCAGTATTTT. As protein: CASSPTGTGFPDTQYF.